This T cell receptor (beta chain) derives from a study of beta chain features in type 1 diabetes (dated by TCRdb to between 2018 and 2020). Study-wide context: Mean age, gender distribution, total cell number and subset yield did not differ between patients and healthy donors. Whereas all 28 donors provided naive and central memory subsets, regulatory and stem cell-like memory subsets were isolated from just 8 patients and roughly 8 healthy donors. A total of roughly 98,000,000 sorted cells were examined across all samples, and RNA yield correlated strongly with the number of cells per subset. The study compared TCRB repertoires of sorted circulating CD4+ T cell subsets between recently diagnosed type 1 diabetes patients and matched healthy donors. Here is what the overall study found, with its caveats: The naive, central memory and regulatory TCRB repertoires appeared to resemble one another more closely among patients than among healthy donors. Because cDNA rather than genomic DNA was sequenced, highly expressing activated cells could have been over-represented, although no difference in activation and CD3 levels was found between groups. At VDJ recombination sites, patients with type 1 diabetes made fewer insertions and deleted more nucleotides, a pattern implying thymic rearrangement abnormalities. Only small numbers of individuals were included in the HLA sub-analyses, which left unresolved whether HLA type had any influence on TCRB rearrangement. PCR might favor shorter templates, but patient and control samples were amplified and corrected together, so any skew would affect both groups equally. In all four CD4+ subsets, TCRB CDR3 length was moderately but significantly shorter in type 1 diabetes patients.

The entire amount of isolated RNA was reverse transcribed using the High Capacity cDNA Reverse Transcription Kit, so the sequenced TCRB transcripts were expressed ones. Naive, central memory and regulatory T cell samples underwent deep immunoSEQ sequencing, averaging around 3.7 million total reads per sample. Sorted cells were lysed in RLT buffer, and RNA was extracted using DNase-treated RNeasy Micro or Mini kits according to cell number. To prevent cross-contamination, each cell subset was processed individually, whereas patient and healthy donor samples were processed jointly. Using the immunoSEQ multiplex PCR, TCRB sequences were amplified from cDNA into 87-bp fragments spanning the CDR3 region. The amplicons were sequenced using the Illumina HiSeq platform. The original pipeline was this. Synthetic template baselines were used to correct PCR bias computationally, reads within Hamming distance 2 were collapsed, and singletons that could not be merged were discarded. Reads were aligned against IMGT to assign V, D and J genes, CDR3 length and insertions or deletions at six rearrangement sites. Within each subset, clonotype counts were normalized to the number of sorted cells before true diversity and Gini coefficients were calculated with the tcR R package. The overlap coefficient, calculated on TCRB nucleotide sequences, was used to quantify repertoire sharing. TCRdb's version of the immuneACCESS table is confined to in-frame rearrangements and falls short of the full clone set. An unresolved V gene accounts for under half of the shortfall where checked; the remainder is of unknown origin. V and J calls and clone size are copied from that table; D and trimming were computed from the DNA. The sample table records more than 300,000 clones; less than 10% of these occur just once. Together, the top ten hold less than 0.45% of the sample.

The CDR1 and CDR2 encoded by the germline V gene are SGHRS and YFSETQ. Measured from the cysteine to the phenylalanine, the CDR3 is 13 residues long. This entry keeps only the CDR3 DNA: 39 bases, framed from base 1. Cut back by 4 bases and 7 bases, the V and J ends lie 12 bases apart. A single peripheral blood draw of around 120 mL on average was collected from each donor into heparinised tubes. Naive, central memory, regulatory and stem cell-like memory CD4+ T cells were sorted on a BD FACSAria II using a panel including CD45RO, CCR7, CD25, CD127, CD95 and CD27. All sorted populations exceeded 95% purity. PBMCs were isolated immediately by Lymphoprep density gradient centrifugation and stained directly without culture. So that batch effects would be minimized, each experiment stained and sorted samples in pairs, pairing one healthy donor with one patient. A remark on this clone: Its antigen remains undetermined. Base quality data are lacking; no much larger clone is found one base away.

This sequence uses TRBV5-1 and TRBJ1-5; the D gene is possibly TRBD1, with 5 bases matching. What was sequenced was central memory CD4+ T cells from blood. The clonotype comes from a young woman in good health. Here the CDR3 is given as CASSIQGAQPQHF. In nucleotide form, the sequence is TGCGCCAGCAGCATCCAAGGGGCGCAGCCCCAGCATTTT.